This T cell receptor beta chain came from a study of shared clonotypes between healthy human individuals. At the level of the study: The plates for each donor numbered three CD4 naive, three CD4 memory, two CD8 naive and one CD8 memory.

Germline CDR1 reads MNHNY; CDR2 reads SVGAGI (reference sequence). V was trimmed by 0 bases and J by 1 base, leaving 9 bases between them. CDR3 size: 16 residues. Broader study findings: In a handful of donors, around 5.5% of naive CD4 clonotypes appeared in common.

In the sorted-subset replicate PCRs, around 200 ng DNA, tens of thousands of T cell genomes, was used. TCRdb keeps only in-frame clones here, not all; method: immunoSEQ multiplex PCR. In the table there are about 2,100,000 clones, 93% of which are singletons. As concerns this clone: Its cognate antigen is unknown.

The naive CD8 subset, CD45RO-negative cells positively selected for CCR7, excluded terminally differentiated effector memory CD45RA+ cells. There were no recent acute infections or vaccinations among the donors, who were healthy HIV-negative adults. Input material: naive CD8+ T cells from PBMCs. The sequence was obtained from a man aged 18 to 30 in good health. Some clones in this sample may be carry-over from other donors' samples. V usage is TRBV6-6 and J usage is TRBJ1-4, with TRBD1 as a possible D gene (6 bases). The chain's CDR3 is CASSYSQGRTNEKLFF. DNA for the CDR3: TGTGCCAGCAGTTACTCCCAGGGGAGAACTAATGAAAAACTGTTTTTT.